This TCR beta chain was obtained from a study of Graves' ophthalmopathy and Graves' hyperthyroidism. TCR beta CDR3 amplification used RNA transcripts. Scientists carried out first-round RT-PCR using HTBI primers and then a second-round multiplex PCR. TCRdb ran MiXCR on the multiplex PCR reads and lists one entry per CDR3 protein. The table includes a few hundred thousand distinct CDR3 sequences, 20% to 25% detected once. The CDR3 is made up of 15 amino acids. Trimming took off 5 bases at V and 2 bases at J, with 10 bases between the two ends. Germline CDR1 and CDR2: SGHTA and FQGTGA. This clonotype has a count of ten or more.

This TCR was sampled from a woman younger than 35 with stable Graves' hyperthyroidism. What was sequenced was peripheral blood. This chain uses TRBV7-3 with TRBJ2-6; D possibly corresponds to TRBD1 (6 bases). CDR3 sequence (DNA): TGTGCCAGCAGCCCGCGACAGGCTGGGGCCAACGTCCTGACTTTC. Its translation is CASSPRQAGANVLTF.